Listed here is a single T cell receptor (beta chain). These data originate in a study of identical twins. Through template switching, a universal primer site was introduced, and the cDNA contained unique molecular identifiers. TCRdb itself ran the 5' RACE reads through MiXCR, one entry per CDR3 protein. The table has 520,000 or so distinct CDR3 sequences, about 20% seen once. This sample was also put to use in a study of T cells expressing NK-cell markers. That source notes: HCMV serostatus: most of the eight sequenced donors positive, one negative. Dominant NKG2C+ clonotypes made up roughly 1.0-7.5% of CD8+ T cells in over five donors.

The origin of this receptor is a woman aged 18-29 years in good health. The sample was CD4+ T cells sorted from blood.

The DNA of the CDR3 is TGTGCCAGCACCAAATTGTTAGGATACACCTTC. Amino acids: CASTKLLGYTF. The chain carries TRBV7-9 and TRBJ1-2; no reliable D call. The CDR3 runs to 11 residues. Between the trimmed V and J ends, which lost 7 bases and 11 bases, there was a span of 14 bases. The germline gives CDR1 SEHNR, CDR2 FQNEAQ (reference sequence).